Below are 22 T cell receptor beta chains sequenced from a single sample in a study of OX40 agonist ivuxolimab in advanced cancers. Using immunoSEQ multiplex PCR, the repertoire was profiled, and TCRdb retains in-frame clones only, with some absent. The table records approximately 62,000 clones, approximately 88% of them present only once. This material consisted of CD4+ or CD8+ T cells sorted from blood, taken in a trial of the OX40 agonist ivuxolimab. Receptors originate from an adult with an advanced solid tumor such as melanoma, head and neck, liver or kidney cancer.

The chain joins TRBV7-9 to TRBJ1-5; no clear D. CDR3 length: 13 amino acids. In germline, CDR1 is SEHNR, CDR2 FQNEAQ (reference sequence). The ends were cut back, 2 bases at V and 4 bases at J, with 6 bases in the middle. The CDR3 DNA reads TGTGCCAGCAGCTTATTACCTAATCAGCCCCAGCATTTT. Protein sequence: CASSLLPNQPQHF.

Notes on this clone: This specimen includes other DNA sequences encoding the same CDR3. The rearrangement uses TRBV28 and TRBJ1-3, with D perhaps TRBD1 (6 bases). The V end was cut by 2 bases, the J end by 2 bases, with 7 bases between. Germline assignment: CDR1 MDHEN and CDR2 SYDVKM. The CDR3 length is 14 residues. The CDR3, as DNA: TGTGCCAGCAGTTTAGCAGGGGCTGGAAACACCATATATTTT. Protein product: CASSLAGAGNTIYF.

The genes are TRBV11-2 and TRBJ2-5; 8 bases are shared with TRBD1. CDR3 length: 14 amino acids. Trimming took 5 bases from V and 5 from J; bases not matched to a gene: 7. From germline, CDR1 is SGHAT and CDR2 FQNNGV. The CDR3 nucleotides read TGTGCCAGCAGCCGCGGGGACAGGCGGGAGACCCAGTACTTC. Protein: CASSRGDRRETQYF.

This sequence joins TRBV28 and TRBJ1-1, with 8 bases matching TRBD1. This CDR3 region has 15 residues. V gave up 3 bases and J gave up 1 base; unmatched junction bases: 4. From germline, CDR1 is MDHEN and CDR2 SYDVKM. CDR3: CASSFPDRENTEAFF. The CDR3 nucleotides are TGTGCCAGCAGTTTCCCGGACAGGGAGAACACTGAAGCTTTCTTT.

The gene calls are TRBV27 and TRBJ2-3, with TRBD2 matching 9 bases. The CDR3 runs 14 residues. The V segment lost 5 bases and the J segment 3 bases; nucleotides outside the gene matches: 3. Germline-derived CDR1 and CDR2 are MNHEY and SMNVEV (reference sequence). DNA of the CDR3: TGTGCCAGCAGTAGGAGCGGGAGGACAGATACGCAGTATTTT. Protein product: CASSRSGRTDTQYF.

This clone appeared once. The chain joins TRBV30 to TRBJ2-1; tentatively, D is TRBD2 (6 bases). Trimming shortened V by 2 bases and J by 9 bases, and 17 bases separated the two germline ends. The CDR3 runs to 14 residues. In germline, CDR1 is GTSNPN, CDR2 SVGIG (reference sequence). The DNA of the CDR3 is TGTGCCTGGAGTTTCAGCGGGTCCTGGGGTGAGCAGTTCTTC. Amino acids: CAWSFSGSWGEQFF.

The J gene is TRBJ2-7, the V gene TRBV30, with 9 bases lining up with TRBD1. J gave up 6 bases and V 0 bases, and 9 bases lay outside the gene matches. Germline V gene lookup returns CDR1 GTSNPN and CDR2 SVGIG (reference sequence). CDR3 length: 15 residues. Here the CDR3 reads CAWSVSGQGSFEQYF. The CDR3, as DNA: TGTGCCTGGAGTGTTTCCGGACAGGGGAGTTTCGAGCAGTACTTC. Full variable domain (missing parts from reference TRBV30 and TRBJ2-7): SQTIHQWPATLVQPVGSPLSLECTVEGTSNPNLYWYRQAAGRGLQLLFYSVGIGQISSEVPQNLSASRPQDRQFILSSKKLLLSDSGFYLCAWSVSGQGSFEQYFGPGTRLTVT.

The chain combines TRBV10-3 with TRBJ2-2; D unresolved. Trimming took off 6 bases at V and 5 bases at J, with 10 bases between the two ends. CDR3 size: 13 residues. The germline V gene has CDR1 ENHRY and CDR2 SYGVKD. CDR3: CAIRTLDTGELFF. The CDR3 DNA sequence: TGTGCCATCAGGACCTTAGATACCGGGGAGCTGTTTTTT.

V is TRBV30 and J is TRBJ1-1; D might be TRBD1 (5 bases). V gave up 5 bases and J gave up 5 bases, with 18 bases separating them. CDR3 size: 14 residues. Germline V CDR1 and CDR2: GTSNPN, SVGIG (reference sequence). The CDR3 DNA reads TGTGCCTGGGACTTGACAGCCTCAGGAACTGAAGCTTTCTTT. Translation gives CAWDLTASGTEAFF.

V gene TRBV7-2 combines with J gene TRBJ2-7, with D possibly matching TRBD2 (5 bases). The CDR3 spans 13 residues. Trimming left V 5 bases short and J 7 bases short, with 15 bases between. Germline V gives CDR1 SGHTA, CDR2 FQGNSA. This CDR3 is CASSRDGIGEQYF. CDR3 DNA sequence: TGTGCCAGCAGCCGAGACGGGATCGGGGAGCAGTACTTC.

This rearrangement joins TRBV11-2 to TRBJ2-2; D is unclear. Germline lookup yields CDR1 SGHAT and CDR2 FQNNGV. The CDR3 is 13 amino acids. Trimming removed 1 base at V and 9 bases at J, with 9 bases between. The CDR3 coding sequence is TGTGCCAGCAGCTTAGTGTCGAACTGGGAGCTGTTTTTT. Its translation is CASSLVSNWELFF.

This chain joins TRBV20-1 and TRBJ2-1; D unclear. V lost 7 bases, J lost 4 bases, and 8 bases lay in between. Germline V lookup: CDR1 DFQATT, CDR2 SNEGSKA (reference sequence). There are 11 residues in the CDR3. CDR3 in DNA: TGCAGTGTCCCGAGATACAATGAGCAGTTCTTC. Translated: CSVPRYNEQFF.

The J gene is TRBJ2-7, the V gene TRBV11-3, with TRBD1 identical over 12 bases. This CDR3 is built from 14 residues. CDR1 and CDR2 (germline): SGHNT, YENEEA. The J segment lost 6 bases and the V segment lost 6 bases, leaving 6 bases of the junction unmatched. The CDR3 bases are TGTGCCAGCAGTCAAGTGGGACAGGGGGCCGAGCAGTACTTC. This codes for CASSQVGQGAEQYF. Supplemented by reference TRBV11-3 and TRBJ2-7, the full variable domain reads EAGVVQSPRYKIIEKKQPVAFWCNPISGHNTLYWYLQNLGQGPELLIRYENEEAVDDSQLPKDRFSAERLKGVDSTLKIQPAELGDSAVYLCASSQVGQGAEQYFGPGTRLTVT.

The chain carries TRBV10-3 and TRBJ1-2, with 10 bases identical to TRBD1. The germline V gene has CDR1 ENHRY and CDR2 SYGVKD. CDR3 length: 14 amino acids. Trimming at V came to 6 bases and at J to 9 bases, leaving 10 bases not matched to a gene. In DNA, the CDR3 is TGTGCCATCAGGGATGGGACAGGGGTTCGGCGCTACACCTTC. It codes for CAIRDGTGVRRYTF.

J is TRBJ1-2 and V is TRBV6-5; the match to TRBD1 covers 9 bases. This CDR3 spans 14 amino acids. V lost 5 bases and J lost 7; bases outside the gene matches: 8. Germline loops: CDR1 MNHEY, CDR2 SVGAGI. The DNA for the CDR3 is TGTGCCAGCAGTCGCGACAGGGGGGGTGGTGGCTACACCTTC. It translates to CASSRDRGGGGYTF.

The chain carries TRBV29-1 and TRBJ2-7; D ambiguous. Germline V CDR1 and CDR2: SQVTM, ANQGSEA. The V and J ends lost 0 bases and 7 bases respectively, with 10 bases between them. This CDR3 has 12 residues. CDR3 protein: CSVEDGLREQYF. The CDR3 DNA follows: TGCAGCGTTGAAGACGGATTACGTGAGCAGTACTTC.

J is TRBJ2-2 and V is TRBV11-3; D may be TRBD2 (7 bases). V dropped 5 bases and J dropped 6 bases, with 16 bases sitting between them. CDR3 length: 15 amino acids. Germline CDR1 SGHNT, CDR2 YENEEA. CDR3 region: CASSQGGGSAGELFF. CDR3 DNA sequence: TGTGCCAGCAGCCAAGGGGGAGGGTCGGCCGGGGAGCTGTTTTTT.

A few counts support this clone. The V gene is TRBV4-2, the J gene TRBJ2-4; D could derive from TRBD1 or TRBD2 (5 bases each). The CDR3 has 15 amino acids. Looked up from germline, CDR1 is LGHNA and CDR2 is YNFKEQ. V lost 0 bases and J lost 7, with 13 bases in between. In DNA form, the CDR3 reads TGTGCCAGCAGCCAAGATGTGGGGCGGGTTAACATTCAGTACTTC. Translation gives CASSQDVGRVNIQYF.

J is TRBJ1-5 and V is TRBV6-1; 7 positions match TRBD1. The J segment lost 0 bases and the V segment lost 3 bases, leaving 5 bases of the junction unmatched. Germline V gene sequence: CDR1 MNHNS, CDR2 SASEGT. The CDR3 contains 16 residues. The CDR3 region has the DNA TGTGCCAGCAGTGATCGTCAGGGGGGTAGCAATCAGCCCCAGCATTTT. Encoded protein: CASSDRQGGSNQPQHF.

The CDR3 nucleotides are TGTGCCAGCAGTTACTCGGGACAGGGGTTTTACGAGCAGTACTTC. This encodes CASSYSGQGFYEQYF. V usage is TRBV6-5 and J usage is TRBJ2-7; 10 nucleotides line up with TRBD1. Germline-derived CDR1 and CDR2 are MNHEY and SVGAGI. The CDR3 extends over 15 amino acids. Trimming at V came to 0 bases and at J to 4 bases, leaving 3 bases not matched to a gene.

Only one count was recorded for this clone. This chain links TRBV29-1 with TRBJ1-2; D is perhaps TRBD1 (5 bases). The CDR3 is made up of 11 amino acids. In germline, CDR1 is SQVTM, CDR2 ANQGSEA. V lost 5 bases and J lost 6, with 10 bases in between. The CDR3 DNA is TGCAGCGTTTCGGGGGAGCATGGCTACACCTTC. It specifies CSVSGEHGYTF.

The chain carries TRBV7-9 and TRBJ2-6; D gene uncertain. The CDR3 runs 17 residues. V was shortened by 7 bases and J by 4 bases, with 20 bases between the two germline ends. Looked up from germline, CDR1 is SEHNR and CDR2 is FQNEAQ (reference sequence). CDR3 coding DNA: TGTGCCAGCACCCCATCTGGCCTGAGCTCAGGGGCCAACGTCCTGACTTTC. Protein sequence: CASTPSGLSSGANVLTF.